The 29 T cell receptor beta chains below come from one sample, sequenced in a study of early T cells in non-severe SARS-CoV-2 infection. One entry per CDR3 protein, called by TCRdb with MiXCR from the 5' RACE reads. The sample records over 85,000 distinct CDR3 sequences, roughly 17% being singletons. The sample taken for sequencing was whole blood. These receptor sequences come from an adult who was a healthcare worker with PCR-confirmed SARS-CoV-2 infection or an uninfected control (not recorded which).

At least ten counts were recorded for this clonotype. The rearrangement links TRBV7-8 to TRBJ1-6; a weak D match, TRBD1 (5 bases). Trimming took off 5 bases at V and 6 bases at J, with 11 bases between the two ends. Germline CDR1 and CDR2: SGHVS and FQNEAQ. CDR3 length: 14 amino acids. CDR3 DNA sequence: TGTGCCAGCAGCGGCGACAGCCTTAATTCACCCCTCCACTTT. Encoded protein: CASSGDSLNSPLHF.

This CDR3 reads CASTKDTFSGNTIYF. The CDR3 DNA reads as TGTGCCAGCACCAAGGACACTTTCTCTGGAAACACCATATATTTT. The rearrangement joins TRBV2 to TRBJ1-3; possible D gene TRBD1, 5 bases. Looked up from germline, CDR1 is SNHLY and CDR2 is FYNNEI. There are 15 residues in the CDR3. V lost 7 bases and J lost 0, with 13 bases in between.

This clonotype was counted between two and nine times. The chain employs TRBV4-3 and TRBJ2-7; D remains unclear. This CDR3 is 13 amino acids long. CDR1 and CDR2 (germline): LGHNA, YSLEER. Trimming pared 1 base from V and 3 bases from J, leaving 7 bases between. CDR3 amino acids: CASSQAHLYEQYF. The DNA for the CDR3 is TGCGCCAGCAGCCAAGCGCACCTCTACGAGCAGTACTTC.

The J gene is TRBJ2-2, the V gene TRBV12-3 or TRBV12-4; 8 bases line up with TRBD1. The ends lost 1 base at V and 5 bases at J; junction bases unmatched: 3. The CDR3 totals 15 residues. The CDR3 reads CASSLVQGATGELFF. The DNA for the CDR3 is TGTGCCAGCAGTTTAGTCCAGGGGGCGACCGGGGAGCTGTTTTTT.

In its sample, this clonotype was seen many times. This chain uses TRBV28 with TRBJ2-2, with unresolved D. Germline CDR1 and CDR2: MDHEN and SYDVKM. The V end lost 3 bases, the J end lost 1 base, and 6 bases lay between the germline ends. The CDR3 length is 14 residues. The CDR3 DNA sequence: TGTGCCAGCAGTTTGGAGAGGAACACCGGGGAGCTGTTTTTT. Amino acids: CASSLERNTGELFF.

This clonotype was detected only a few times. The V gene is TRBV11-2, the J gene TRBJ2-1; 8 nucleotides agree with TRBD2. This CDR3 has 14 amino acids. Trimming removed 4 bases from V and 7 bases from J; junction bases left unmatched: 6. Germline V lookup: CDR1 SGHAT, CDR2 FQNNGV. The CDR3 sequence is CASSSLLAGNEQFF. CDR3 coding DNA: TGTGCCAGCAGCTCCCTGTTAGCGGGGAATGAGCAGTTCTTC.

The chain employs TRBV5-1 and TRBJ2-7, with TRBD2 identical over 12 bases. The CDR3 length is 16 residues. With V trimmed by 3 bases and J by 2 bases, 6 bases remained unmatched. CDR1 is SGHRS, CDR2 YFSETQ, per germline. CDR3 DNA: TGCGCCAGCAGCTCACCATCTAGCGGGGGGGCCTACGAGCAGTACTTC. As protein: CASSSPSSGGAYEQYF.

V is TRBV29-1 and J is TRBJ2-1, with TRBD1 matching 9 bases. The CDR3 runs to 12 residues. The V segment lost 4 bases and the J segment 10 bases; nucleotides outside the gene matches: 5. CDR1 and CDR2 from the germline V gene are SQVTM and ANQGSEA. CDR3 loop: CSVVTGGWEQFF. The DNA of the CDR3 is TGCAGCGTTGTGACAGGGGGATGGGAGCAGTTCTTC.

The chain is built from TRBV20-1 and TRBJ1-1; a weak D match, TRBD1 (6 bases). Germline V gene lookup returns CDR1 DFQATT and CDR2 SNEGSKA (reference sequence). V dropped 0 bases and J dropped 0 bases, with 20 bases sitting between them. CDR3 size: 18 residues. This chain's CDR3 is CSARDLQAGGGLNTEAFF. The CDR3 coding sequence is TGCAGTGCTAGAGATCTTCAGGCTGGAGGGGGGCTGAACACTGAAGCTTTCTTT.

The chain has TRBV7-8 and TRBJ2-7; maybe TRBD2 (6 bases). CDR3 length: 17 residues. The V gene's germline CDR1 is SGHVS and CDR2 FQNEAQ. The V end was cut by 3 bases, the J end by 1 base, with 19 bases between. The CDR3 coding sequence is TGTGCCAGCAGCTTTGCCCCGGGAAAGGGAGGTTCCTACGAGCAGTACTTC. The encoded protein is CASSFAPGKGGSYEQYF.

This clonotype occurred a few times. The chain combines TRBV7-8 with TRBJ2-1, with 9 bases matching TRBD2. The CDR3 is made up of 16 amino acids. After removal of 0 bases from V and 7 bases from J, the junction contained 7 bases not matched to a gene. Germline V gives CDR1 SGHVS, CDR2 FQNEAQ. The CDR3: CASSLARAGGQNEQFF. In nucleotides, the CDR3 is TGTGCCAGCAGCTTAGCTAGAGCGGGGGGTCAGAATGAGCAGTTCTTC.

The chain couples TRBV29-1 to TRBJ1-2; D uncertain. Germline lookup yields CDR1 SQVTM and CDR2 ANQGSEA. The CDR3 contains 13 residues. V was shortened by 0 bases and J by 7 bases, with 12 bases between the two germline ends. CDR3 region: CSVEDLERAGYTF. The CDR3 DNA reads as TGCAGCGTTGAAGATTTGGAACGGGCTGGCTACACCTTC.

The chain uses TRBV12-5 and TRBJ2-6; D remains unclear. The germline gives CDR1 LGHNT, CDR2 FRNRAP. This CDR3 is 21 amino acids long. Between the trimmed V and J ends, which lost 0 bases and 0 bases, there was a span of 21 bases. As DNA, the CDR3 is TGTGCTAGTGGTTTGGTACGACCTGTATACAGCTCTAGCTCTGGGGCCAACGTCCTGACTTTC. Translation: CASGLVRPVYSSSSGANVLTF.

V gene TRBV28 combines with J gene TRBJ2-7; tentatively, D is TRBD2 (5 bases). The CDR3 length is 14 residues. V was shortened by 3 bases and J by 0 bases, with 9 bases between the two germline ends. The germline V gene has CDR1 MDHEN and CDR2 SYDVKM. CDR3: CASSFPRDSYEQYF. In nucleotides, the CDR3 is TGTGCCAGCAGTTTTCCCCGGGACTCCTACGAGCAGTACTTC.

This clonotype was found a few times. The chain links TRBV27 to TRBJ1-2; no clear D gene. The CDR3 extends over 13 amino acids. V dropped 3 bases and J dropped 4 bases, with 9 bases sitting between them. Germline values: CDR1 MNHEY, CDR2 SMNVEV (reference sequence). For the CDR3, the DNA is TGTGCCAGCAGTTTTGGCGGCAGCTATGGCTACACCTTC. It specifies CASSFGGSYGYTF.

This clonotype turned up a few times. V and J are TRBV19 and TRBJ2-1; no reliable D call. Looked up from germline, CDR1 is LNHDA and CDR2 is SQIVND (reference sequence). V lost 6 bases and J lost 8, with 20 bases in between. This CDR3 spans 15 amino acids. CDR3 in amino acids: CASRSRVSAAYEQFF. The CDR3 coding sequence is TGTGCCAGTAGGTCCCGTGTTTCCGCAGCTTATGAGCAGTTCTTC.

This clonotype came up a few times. The gene calls are TRBV4-1 and TRBJ1-5, with no clear D. V dropped 1 base and J dropped 1 base, with 14 bases sitting between them. Per the germline V gene, CDR1 is MGHRA and CDR2 is YSYEKL. The CDR3 totals 17 residues. The CDR3 bases are TGCGCCAGCAGCCAAGCCCAGCGGGGAAGGAGCAATCAGCCCCAGCATTTT. Translated: CASSQAQRGRSNQPQHF.

The table lists this clonotype with a few counts. The gene calls are TRBV20-1 and TRBJ2-5; TRBD1 is a possible D gene (6 bases). Germline V gene lookup returns CDR1 DFQATT and CDR2 SNEGSKA (reference sequence). The CDR3 extends over 14 amino acids. V shed 3 bases and J shed 2 bases, with 13 bases lying between them. This CDR3 is CSASMADSQETQYF. The CDR3 region has the DNA TGCAGTGCTAGCATGGCGGACAGTCAAGAGACCCAGTACTTC.

V is TRBV20-1 and J is TRBJ1-6; TRBD1 might be the D (5 bases). The CDR3 has 13 residues. Trimming took off 5 bases at V and 6 bases at J, with 11 bases between the two ends. Germline CDR1 is DFQATT and CDR2 is SNEGSKA (reference sequence). The CDR3 sequence is CSASQGGNSPLHF. CDR3 DNA sequence: TGCAGTGCTTCTCAGGGCGGTAATTCACCCCTCCACTTT.

This clonotype showed up many times. The chain employs TRBV4-3 and TRBJ2-1, with D maybe TRBD2 (7 bases). V was clipped by 0 bases and J by 4 bases, with 22 bases between them. The CDR3 length is 19 residues. In germline, CDR1 is LGHNA, CDR2 YSLEER. The CDR3 region is CASSQDPPPSGGPYNEQFF. Here the CDR3 DNA reads TGCGCCAGCAGCCAAGATCCGCCTCCCTCCGGGGGGCCGTACAATGAGCAGTTCTTC.

This clonotype was found many times. In DNA form, the CDR3 reads TGTGCCAGCAGCCCCAATATTGAAGGCAATGAGCAGTTCTTC. It yields the protein CASSPNIEGNEQFF. V usage is TRBV6-2 or TRBV6-3 and J usage is TRBJ2-1; no definite D call. The length of the CDR3 is 14 residues. Per the germline V gene, CDR1 is MNHEY and CDR2 is SVGEGT. V was shortened by 6 bases and J by 6 bases, with 15 bases between the two germline ends.

This clonotype has more than one count but fewer than ten. This chain links TRBV7-9 with TRBJ2-7; TRBD1 matches at 7 bases. The germline gives CDR1 SEHNR, CDR2 FQNEAQ (reference sequence). J gave up 0 bases and V 5 bases, and 10 bases lay outside the gene matches. The CDR3 extends over 16 amino acids. The CDR3 protein is CASSHSDRPSSYEQYF. The CDR3 DNA follows: TGTGCCAGCAGCCACTCGGACAGGCCCTCCTCCTACGAGCAGTACTTC.

This sequence joins TRBV7-2 and TRBJ1-2; D not resolved. CDR3 length: 14 amino acids. CDR1 SGHTA and CDR2 FQGNSA come from the germline V gene. V was cut by 6 bases and J by 5 bases, with 16 bases left in between. DNA of the CDR3: TGTGCCAGCAGTCACTCCCACAGAGATTATGGCTACACCTTC. Its translation: CASSHSHRDYGYTF. Full variable domain (remainder filled in from reference TRBV7-2 and TRBJ1-2): GAGVSQSPSNKVTEKGKDVELRCDPISGHTALYWYRQSLGQGLEFLIYFQGNSAPDKSGLPSDRFSAERTGGSVSTLTIQRTQQEDSAVYLCASSHSHRDYGYTFGSGTRLTVV.

This chain uses TRBV12-3 or TRBV12-4 with TRBJ1-5, with D unresolved. Trimming pared 0 bases from V and 7 bases from J, leaving 7 bases between. The CDR3 sequence is 13 residues long. The chain's CDR3 is CASSLALRQPQHF. The CDR3 nucleotides read TGTGCCAGCAGTTTAGCGCTTAGGCAGCCCCAGCATTTT.

The CDR3 spells CASSKGTANLNQPQHF. The CDR3 DNA reads as TGTGCCAGCAGTAAAGGGACAGCGAACCTTAATCAGCCCCAGCATTTT. This chain connects TRBV28 to TRBJ1-5, with 7 bases fitting TRBD1. CDR3 length equals 16 residues. V lost 5 bases and J lost 4; bases outside the gene matches: 11. CDR1 is MDHEN and CDR2 is SYDVKM in the germline V gene.

V and J are TRBV24-1 and TRBJ2-1, with unresolved D. Deletions cut 4 bases from V and 5 bases from J, with 5 bases between. The length of the CDR3 is 12 residues. Per the germline V gene, CDR1 is KGHDR and CDR2 is SFDVKD. CDR3 in amino acids: CATSDQNNEQFF. The CDR3 region has the DNA TGTGCCACCAGTGACCAGAACAATGAGCAGTTCTTC.

This clonotype was seen a few times. The rearrangement joins TRBV11-3 to TRBJ2-3, with 11 bases aligning to TRBD2. The CDR3 runs to 17 residues. Losses at the gene ends were 5 bases for V and 6 bases for J; bases not matched to a gene: 13. Germline loops: CDR1 SGHNT, CDR2 YENEEA. The CDR3 DNA follows: TGTGCCAGCAGCCCTACTAGCGGGGGCCCCTTGGCTGATACGCAGTATTTT. As protein: CASSPTSGGPLADTQYF.

The chain has TRBV10-3 and TRBJ2-2; a possible D gene is TRBD2 (5 bases). The germline V gene encodes CDR1 ENHRY and CDR2 SYGVKD. V was cut by 4 bases and J by 4 bases, with 16 bases left in between. The CDR3 spans 16 residues. The CDR3 coding sequence is TGTGCCATCAGTGGCAAGCAGCATGAGGGCACCGGGGAGCTGTTTTTT. This sequence encodes CAISGKQHEGTGELFF.

The V and J genes are TRBV28 and TRBJ1-2; D is unclear. V lost 6 bases and J 7 bases, leaving 12 bases between the germline ends. This CDR3 spans 12 amino acids. Germline V gene sequence: CDR1 MDHEN, CDR2 SYDVKM. The CDR3 coding sequence is TGTGCCAGCAGGGAGGCGTGGGGTGGCTACACCTTC. Translating it yields CASREAWGGYTF.